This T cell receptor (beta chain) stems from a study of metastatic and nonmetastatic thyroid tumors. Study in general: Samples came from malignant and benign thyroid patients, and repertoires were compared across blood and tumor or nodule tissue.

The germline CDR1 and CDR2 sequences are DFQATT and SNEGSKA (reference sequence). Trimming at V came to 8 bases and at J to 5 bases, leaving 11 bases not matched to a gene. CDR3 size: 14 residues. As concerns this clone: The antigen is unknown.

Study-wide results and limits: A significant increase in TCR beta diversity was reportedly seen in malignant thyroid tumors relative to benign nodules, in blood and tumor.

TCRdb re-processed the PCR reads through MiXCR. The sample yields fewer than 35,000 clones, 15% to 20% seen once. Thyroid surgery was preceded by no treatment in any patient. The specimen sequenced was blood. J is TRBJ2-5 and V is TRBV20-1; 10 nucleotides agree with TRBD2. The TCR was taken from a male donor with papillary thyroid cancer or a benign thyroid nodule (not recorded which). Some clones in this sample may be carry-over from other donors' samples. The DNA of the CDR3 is TGCAGTCCCTCCGGGCTAGCGGGAGATGAGACCCAGTACTTC. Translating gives CSPSGLAGDETQYF.